Listed here are 12 T cell receptor beta chains from one sample, sequenced in a study of blood T cell repertoires in COVID-19. Sequenced by immunoSEQ multiplex PCR; TCRdb stores in-frame clones only, minus some. This table holds some 31,000 clones, about 85% found once. Sequencing input: peripheral blood. These receptors were taken from a woman aged 60-75 years with active COVID-19.

The V gene is TRBV14, the J gene TRBJ1-6; D may be TRBD1 (5 bases). The germline V gene encodes CDR1 SGHDN and CDR2 FVKESK. This CDR3 is built from 12 residues. The V and J ends lost 6 bases and 9 bases respectively, with 9 bases between them. CDR3 protein: CASSGGVSPLHF. CDR3 nucleotides: TGTGCCAGCAGTGGAGGGGTTTCACCCCTCCACTTT.

The chain has TRBV20-1 and TRBJ1-5; D gene ambiguous. V was shortened by 3 bases and J by 2 bases, with 8 bases between the two germline ends. Germline CDR1 reads DFQATT; CDR2 reads SNEGSKA (reference sequence). The CDR3 extends over 13 amino acids. CDR3 DNA: TGCAGTGCTAGTTTGGGAGGCAATCAGCCCCAGCATTTT. Protein product: CSASLGGNQPQHF.

The V gene is TRBV28, the J gene TRBJ1-4; D unresolved. V dropped 2 bases and J dropped 11 bases, with 9 bases sitting between them. This CDR3 region has 12 residues. The germline V gene encodes CDR1 MDHEN and CDR2 SYDVKM. The CDR3 is CASSLEGSKLFF. The CDR3 DNA is TGTGCCAGCAGTTTAGAGGGATCTAAACTGTTTTTT.

The CDR3 region is CASSQDPGGGRQPQHF. In DNA form, the CDR3 reads TGTGCCAGCAGCCAAGATCCAGGGGGTGGGAGACAGCCCCAGCATTTT. The V and J genes are TRBV3-1 (or the pseudogene TRBV3-2) and TRBJ1-5; 7 bases are a match to TRBD1. The J segment lost 7 bases and the V segment lost 0 bases, leaving 9 bases of the junction unmatched. Germline V gene data show CDR1 as LGHDT and CDR2 as YNNKEL (reference sequence). The CDR3 is 16 residues long.

The chain couples TRBV18 to TRBJ2-5; D perhaps matches TRBD1 (6 bases). Trimming removed 0 bases at V and 4 bases at J, with 9 bases between. Germline V gene lookup returns CDR1 KGHSH and CDR2 LQKENI. This CDR3 contains 14 residues. The CDR3 coding sequence is TGTGCCAGCTCACCACCGTGGGGGCGAGAGACCCAGTACTTC. This encodes CASSPPWGRETQYF.

This clone appeared a single time. The rearrangement joins TRBV4-2 to TRBJ2-6, with D perhaps matching TRBD1 (5 bases). The V end lost 4 bases, the J end lost 0 bases, and 7 bases lay between the germline ends. The CDR3 runs 15 residues. Germline CDR1 and CDR2: LGHNA and YNFKEQ. For the CDR3, the DNA is TGTGCCAGCAGCCTAACAGGCTCTGGGGCCAACGTCCTGACTTTC. It encodes CASSLTGSGANVLTF.

Only one count was recorded for this clone. The V gene is TRBV5-6, the J gene TRBJ2-4; TRBD2 agrees at 9 bases. After removal of 4 bases from V and 7 bases from J, the junction contained 9 bases not matched to a gene. The germline V gene has CDR1 SGHDT and CDR2 YYEEEE. The CDR3 spans 15 residues. The CDR3: CASSDLAGGWNIQYF. The CDR3 region has the DNA TGTGCCAGCAGCGACCTCGCGGGGGGGTGGAACATTCAGTACTTC.

Turning to this clone: A read error may account for a junction end that differs from germline. The V gene is TRBV11-1, the J gene TRBJ2-3; TRBD2 might be the D (5 bases). This CDR3 region has 8 residues. Germline V gives CDR1 SGHAT, CDR2 FQDESV (reference sequence). CDR3 region: CASSQREF. CDR3 DNA sequence: TGTGCCAGCAGCCAGAGGGAATTC. Full variable domain (outside the CDR3, taken from reference TRBV11-1 and TRBJ2-3): EAEVAQSPRYKITEKSQAVAFWCDPISGHATLYWYRQILGQGPELLVQFQDESVVDDSQLPKDRFSAERLKGVDSTLKIQPAELGDSAMYLCASSQREFGPGTRLTVL.

V usage is TRBV20-1 and J usage is TRBJ2-4; D is perhaps TRBD1 (6 bases). Trimming took off 3 bases at V and 12 bases at J, with 21 bases between the two ends. The CDR3 has 14 amino acids. CDR1 is DFQATT and CDR2 is SNEGSKA in the germline V gene (reference sequence). CDR3 coding DNA: TGCAGTGCTAGTTCCTCACGACGACAGGAACATCAGTACTTC. Protein product: CSASSSRRQEHQYF.

This rearrangement joins TRBV5-6 to TRBJ2-2, with D possibly being TRBD1 (6 bases). The germline gives CDR1 SGHDT, CDR2 YYEEEE. Trimming cost V 0 bases and J 5 bases, with 17 bases left between them. The CDR3 runs 17 residues. CDR3 sequence reads: CASSLAVGTGYTGELFF. In DNA form, the CDR3 reads TGTGCCAGCAGCTTGGCGGTGGGTACAGGGTATACCGGGGAGCTGTTTTTT. Drawing the rest from reference TRBV5-6 and TRBJ2-2, the complete variable domain is DAGVTQSPTHLIKTRGQQVTLRCSPKSGHDTVSWYQQALGQGPQFIFQYYEEEERQRGNFPDRFSGHQFPNYSSELNVNALLLGDSALYLCASSLAVGTGYTGELFFGEGSRLTVL.

The V call is TRBV28, the J call TRBJ2-7; 10 bases match TRBD1. The junction had 3 bases not matched to a gene; V was cut back by 3 bases and J by 1 base. The CDR3 spans 15 residues. Germline lookup yields CDR1 MDHEN and CDR2 SYDVKM. The CDR3, as DNA: TGTGCCAGCAGTTTGGACAGGGGGATTTCCTACGAGCAGTACTTC. As protein: CASSLDRGISYEQYF. The full variable domain, in which reference TRBV28 and TRBJ2-7 provide the parts outside the CDR3, is DVKVTQSSRYLVKRTGEKVFLECVQDMDHENMFWYRQDPGLGLRLIYFSYDVKMKEKGDIPEGYSVSREKKERFSLILESASTNQTSMYLCASSLDRGISYEQYFGPGTRLTVT.

The DNA of the CDR3 is TGCAGCGGTTCGTTAGTCCAGGGGCTACAAGAGACCCAGTACTTC. As protein: CSGSLVQGLQETQYF. The V call is TRBV29-1, the J call TRBJ2-5, with a weak D call TRBD1 (6 bases). The V end lost 7 bases, the J end lost 2 bases, and 20 bases lay between the germline ends. Germline V gives CDR1 SQVTM, CDR2 ANQGSEA. The length of the CDR3 is 15 residues.